This T cell receptor (beta chain) is drawn from a study of cytomegalovirus exposure and HLA in healthy donors. The study ran its PCR with 60 Vbeta and 13 Jbeta primers. Clones were read by immunoSEQ multiplex PCR, and TCRdb kept only the in-frame ones, dropping some. The sample holds approximately 89,000 clones, 85% seen once. Germline CDR1 and CDR2: KGHSH and LQKENI. The CDR3 runs to 14 residues. Trimming removed 5 bases from V and 5 bases from J; junction bases left unmatched: 5. Sequencing used PBMCs. The TCR sequence derives from a man in his forties in good health and CMV-seropositive. The chain carries TRBV18 and TRBJ1-5; 8 bases agree with TRBD1. This CDR3 reads CASSRTGYDQPQHF. The CDR3 coding sequence is TGTGCCAGCTCAAGGACAGGGTACGATCAGCCCCAGCATTTT.